This paragraph reports one TCR beta chain. Original methodology: Estimates of nucleated cell counts were drawn from the amplification of reference gene primers. Libraries were prepared by immunoSEQ multiplex PCR; TCRdb keeps only in-frame clonotypes and omits some of them. That table gives V, J and clone size, and the DNA gave D and trimming. In the table there are roughly 150,000 clones, 90% of which are singletons. These data come from a study of blood T cell repertoires in COVID-19. Study at large: Samples representing acute and convalescent COVID-19 were sourced from the United States, Italy and Spain.

Trimming cost V 7 bases and J 0 bases; bases outside gene matches: 7. CDR1 is SNHLY and CDR2 is FYNNEI in the germline V gene. The CDR3 length is 15 residues. The gene calls are TRBV2 and TRBJ1-2; 8 positions match TRBD1. This clonotype was sampled from a man between 60 and 75 years old with active or convalescent COVID-19. The material sequenced was peripheral blood. CDR3 DNA: TGTGCCAGCACCCCGGGACAGGACCCTAACTATGGCTACACCTTC. This sequence encodes CASTPGQDPNYGYTF.